One T cell receptor beta chain is described in this entry. Antigen specificity is unknown. From the RT-PCR reads, TCRdb called clonotypes with MiXCR, one entry per CDR3 protein. This table has around 790,000 distinct CDR3 sequences, about 20% appearing once. The entry originates in a study of response to subunit inactivated influenza vaccine. Study observations and caveats: Authors suggested each seasonal flu vaccination may recruit only limited numbers of new T cells.

Germline lookup yields CDR1 SEHNR and CDR2 FQNEAQ (reference sequence). The CDR3 runs 17 residues. Losses at the gene ends were 5 bases for V and 3 bases for J; bases not matched to a gene: 11. J is TRBJ2-2 and V is TRBV7-9; 8 nucleotides align to TRBD1. Sample: PBMCs from blood, taken less than 6 days after vaccination. This clonotype was obtained from a man aged 45-60 years who received an inactivated influenza vaccine. The CDR3 loop reads CASSPFAGTGYTGELFF. CDR3 coding DNA: TGTGCCAGCAGCCCATTTGCCGGGACAGGCTACACCGGGGAGCTGTTTTTT.